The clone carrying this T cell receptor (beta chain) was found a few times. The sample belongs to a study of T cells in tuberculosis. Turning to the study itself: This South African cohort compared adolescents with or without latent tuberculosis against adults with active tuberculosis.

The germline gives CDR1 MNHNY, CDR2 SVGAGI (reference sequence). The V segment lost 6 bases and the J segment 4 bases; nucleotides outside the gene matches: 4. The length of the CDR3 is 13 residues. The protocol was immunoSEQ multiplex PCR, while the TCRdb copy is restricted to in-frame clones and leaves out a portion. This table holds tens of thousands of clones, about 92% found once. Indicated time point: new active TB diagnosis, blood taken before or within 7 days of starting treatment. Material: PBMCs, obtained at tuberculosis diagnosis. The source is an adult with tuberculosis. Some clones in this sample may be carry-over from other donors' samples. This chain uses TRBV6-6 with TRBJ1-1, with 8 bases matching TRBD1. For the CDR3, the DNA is TGTGCCAGCAGACCACAGGGGGGCACTGAAGCTTTCTTT. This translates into CASRPQGGTEAFF.